This T cell receptor beta chain was found in a study of shared clonotypes between healthy human individuals. Study results and caveats: Naive CD4 clonotype sharing across several donors was about 5%.

This clone was recorded only once. Its antigen is not known. Other DNA sequences in the same sample also yield this CDR3. Germline V gene data show CDR1 as SGHRS and CDR2 as YFSETQ. Deletions cut 4 bases from V and 2 bases from J, with 13 bases between. The CDR3 has 14 amino acids. CD45RO-negative CD8 cells positively selected for CCR7 made up the naive population, which excluded terminally differentiated effector memory CD45RA+ cells. Authors' processing steps: ImmunoSEQ only sent back junction sequences with no quality scores, so filtering was done differently. Only in-frame clones appear in the TCRdb table, and some are missing; sequencing was by immunoSEQ multiplex PCR. V, J and clone size derive from that table, while D and trimming were established from the DNA sequence. This table holds some 1,900,000 clones, about 95% found once.

The sample taken for sequencing was naive CD8+ T cells sorted from blood. This clonotype was sampled from a man aged 18 to 35 in good health. The chain recombines TRBV5-1 with TRBJ2-7; D is perhaps TRBD1 (6 bases). The CDR3 DNA follows: TGCGCCAGCAGCCCCGGAACAGGGACCTACGAGCAGTACTTC. Its translation is CASSPGTGTYEQYF.